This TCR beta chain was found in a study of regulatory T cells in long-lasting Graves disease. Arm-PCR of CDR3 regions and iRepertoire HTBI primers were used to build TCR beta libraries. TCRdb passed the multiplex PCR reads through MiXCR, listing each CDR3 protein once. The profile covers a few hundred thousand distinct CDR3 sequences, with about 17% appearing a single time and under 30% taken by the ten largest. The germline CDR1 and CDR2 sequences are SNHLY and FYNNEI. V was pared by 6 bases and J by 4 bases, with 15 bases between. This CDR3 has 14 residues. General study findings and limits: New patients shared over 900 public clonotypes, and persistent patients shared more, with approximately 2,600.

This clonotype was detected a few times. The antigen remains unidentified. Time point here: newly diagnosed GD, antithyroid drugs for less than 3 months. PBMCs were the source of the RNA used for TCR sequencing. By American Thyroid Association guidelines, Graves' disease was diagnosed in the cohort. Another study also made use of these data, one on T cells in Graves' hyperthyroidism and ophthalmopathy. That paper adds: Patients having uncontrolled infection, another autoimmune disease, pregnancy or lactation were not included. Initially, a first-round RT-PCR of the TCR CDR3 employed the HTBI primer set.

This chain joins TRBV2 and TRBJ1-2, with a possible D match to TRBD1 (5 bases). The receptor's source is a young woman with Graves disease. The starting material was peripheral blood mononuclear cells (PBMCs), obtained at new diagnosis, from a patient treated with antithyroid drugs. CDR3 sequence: CASRDFTGSYGYTF. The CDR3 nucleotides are TGTGCCAGCAGAGACTTTACAGGCTCCTATGGCTACACCTTC. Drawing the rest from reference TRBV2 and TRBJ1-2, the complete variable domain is EPEVTQTPSHQVTQMGQEVILRCVPISNHLYFYWYRQILGQKVEFLVSFYNNEISEKSEIFDDQFSVERPDGSNFTLKIRSTKLEDSAMYFCASRDFTGSYGYTFGSGTRLTVV.